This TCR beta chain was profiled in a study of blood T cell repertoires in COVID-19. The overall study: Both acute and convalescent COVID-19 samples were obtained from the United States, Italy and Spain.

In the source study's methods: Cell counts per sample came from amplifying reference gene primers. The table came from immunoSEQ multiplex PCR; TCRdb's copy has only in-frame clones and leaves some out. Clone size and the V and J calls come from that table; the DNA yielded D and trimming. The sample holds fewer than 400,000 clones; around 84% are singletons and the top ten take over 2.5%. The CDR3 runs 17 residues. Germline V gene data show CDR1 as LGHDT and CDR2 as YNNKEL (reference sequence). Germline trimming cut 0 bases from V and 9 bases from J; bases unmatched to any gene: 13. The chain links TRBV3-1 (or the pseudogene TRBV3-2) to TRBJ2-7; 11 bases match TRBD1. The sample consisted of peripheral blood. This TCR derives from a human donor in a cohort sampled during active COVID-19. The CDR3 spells CASSQDVTVGTGGVQYF. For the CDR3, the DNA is TGTGCCAGCAGCCAAGATGTAACGGTAGGGACAGGGGGTGTGCAGTACTTC.